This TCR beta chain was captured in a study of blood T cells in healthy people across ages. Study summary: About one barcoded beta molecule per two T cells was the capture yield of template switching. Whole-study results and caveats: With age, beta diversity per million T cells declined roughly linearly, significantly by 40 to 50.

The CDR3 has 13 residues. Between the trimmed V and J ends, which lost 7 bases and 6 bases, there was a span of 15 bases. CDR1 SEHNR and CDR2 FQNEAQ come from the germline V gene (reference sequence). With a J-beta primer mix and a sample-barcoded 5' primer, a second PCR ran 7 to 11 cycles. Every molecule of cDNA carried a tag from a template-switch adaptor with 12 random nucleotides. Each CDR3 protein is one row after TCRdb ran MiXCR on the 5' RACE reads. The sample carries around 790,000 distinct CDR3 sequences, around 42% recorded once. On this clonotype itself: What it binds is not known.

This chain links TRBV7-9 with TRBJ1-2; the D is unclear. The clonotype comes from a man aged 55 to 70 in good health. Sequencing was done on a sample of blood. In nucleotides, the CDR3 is TGTGCCAGCACCCCGCAGATTGGCAATGGCTACACCTTC. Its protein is CASTPQIGNGYTF.